This T cell receptor beta chain was identified during a study of T cells in Graves' hyperthyroidism and ophthalmopathy. Study background: Once the initial diagnosis was made, peripheral blood was obtained before any treatment.

Trimming left V 2 bases short and J 9 bases short, with 5 bases between. The CDR3 runs to 10 residues. Per the germline V gene, CDR1 is DFQATT and CDR2 is SNEGSKA (reference sequence). It was RNA transcripts that yielded the amplified TCR beta CDR3 regions. Carried out on the TCR CDR3, a first-round RT-PCR used the HTBI primer set. One entry per CDR3 protein, called by TCRdb with MiXCR from the multiplex PCR reads. Of some 250,000 distinct CDR3 sequences detected, more than 14% appear once; the ten largest clones hold about an eighth. There are many counts of this clonotype. Its antigen is unknown. Patients having uncontrolled infection, another autoimmune disease, pregnancy or lactation were not included. General observations from the study: Blood also showed most of the thyroid clonotypes that were expanded above 0.001.

Sequenced: blood. This TCR was sampled from a woman in her 40s with Graves' hyperthyroidism that later progressed to Graves' ophthalmopathy. The rearrangement links TRBV20-1 to TRBJ2-1; D is undetermined. The CDR3 DNA reads as TGCAGTGCTAGATCGCGTGAGCAGTTCTTC. The encoded protein is CSARSREQFF.